A single sample gave rise to the 15 T cell receptor beta chains below, sequenced in a study of shared clonotypes between healthy human individuals. Assay: immunoSEQ multiplex PCR; the TCRdb copy retains only in-frame clones and omits some. This sample carries some 1,600,000 clones, approximately 98% of them seen once, and the ten largest clones take around 0.45%. The sample consisted of naive CD4+ T cells sorted from blood. Documented subset: CD45RA+ positively selected. The receptors originated from a man between 25 and 39 years old in good health.

The gene calls are TRBV28 and TRBJ2-7; D perhaps matches TRBD2 (6 bases). Germline lookup yields CDR1 MDHEN and CDR2 SYDVKM. The V end was cut by 8 bases, the J end by 3 bases, with 23 bases between. The CDR3 length is 16 residues. This chain's CDR3 is CASYPSLGGRLYEQYF. The CDR3 DNA is TGTGCCAGCTACCCATCTCTGGGAGGACGTCTCTACGAGCAGTACTTC.

The chain recombines TRBV19 with TRBJ2-2; 9 nucleotides line up with TRBD1. Looked up from germline, CDR1 is LNHDA and CDR2 is SQIVND (reference sequence). The trim removed 7 bases at V and 5 bases at J, leaving 8 bases unmatched. This CDR3 has 15 residues. CDR3 in amino acids: CASMTGGLGTGELFF. As DNA, the CDR3 is TGTGCCAGTATGACAGGGGGACTGGGGACCGGGGAGCTGTTTTTT.

The chain recombines TRBV6-1 with TRBJ2-7, with 8 bases that match TRBD1. The CDR3 has 14 amino acids. Trimming removed 7 bases from V and 4 bases from J; junction bases left unmatched: 9. The V gene's germline CDR1 is MNHNS and CDR2 SASEGT. CDR3 coding DNA: TGTGCCAGCACCGTGGACAGGGCCCGGTACGAGCAGTACTTC. It specifies CASTVDRARYEQYF.

The J gene is TRBJ1-5, the V gene TRBV9; D call uncertain. This CDR3 comprises 15 residues. Between the trimmed V and J ends, which lost 5 bases and 4 bases, there was a span of 16 bases. Per the germline V gene, CDR1 is SGDLS and CDR2 is YYNGEE. CDR3 in DNA: TGTGCCAGCAGTCGAGGTCCCGGCGGGAATCAGCCCCAGCATTTT. This codes for CASSRGPGGNQPQHF. Full variable domain (missing parts from reference TRBV9 and TRBJ1-5): DSGVTQTPKHLITATGQRVTLRCSPRSGDLSVYWYQQSLDQGLQFLIQYYNGEERAKGNILERFSAQQFPDLHSELNLSSLELGDSALYFCASSRGPGGNQPQHFGDGTRLSIL.

The V gene is TRBV28, the J gene TRBJ1-2, with TRBD1 identical over 8 bases. Per the germline V gene, CDR1 is MDHEN and CDR2 is SYDVKM. Trimming at V came to 6 bases and at J to 8 bases, leaving 8 bases not matched to a gene. This CDR3 contains 13 residues. This chain's CDR3 is CASRRTGMFGYTF. CDR3 coding DNA: TGTGCCAGCAGACGGACAGGGATGTTCGGCTACACCTTC.

V and J are TRBV11-3 and TRBJ2-3, with 9 bases fitting TRBD2. J gave up 0 bases and V 3 bases, and 7 bases lay outside the gene matches. The germline V gene encodes CDR1 SGHNT and CDR2 YENEEA. The CDR3 sequence is 17 residues long. The DNA of the CDR3 is TGTGCCAGCAGCTTTCATAGCGGGAGTGCTAGCACAGATACGCAGTATTTT. Translating it yields CASSFHSGSASTDTQYF.

The chain couples TRBV6-1 to TRBJ1-1; D is ambiguous. CDR1 is MNHNS, CDR2 SASEGT, per germline. Trimming removed 6 bases at V and 2 bases at J, with 13 bases between. The CDR3 is made up of 14 amino acids. Here the CDR3 DNA reads TGTGCCAGCAGACGGGGAATTGGTAACACTGAAGCTTTCTTT. It codes for CASRRGIGNTEAFF.

The chain links TRBV28 to TRBJ2-7, with 10 bases identical to TRBD1. Germline V gene lookup returns CDR1 MDHEN and CDR2 SYDVKM. CDR3 size: 13 residues. After removal of 6 bases from V and 4 bases from J, the junction contained 3 bases not matched to a gene. The CDR3 protein is CASRLGQGYEQYF. In DNA form, the CDR3 reads TGTGCCAGCAGGCTGGGACAGGGGTACGAGCAGTACTTC.

The V call is TRBV5-1, the J call TRBJ2-7; maybe TRBD2 (5 bases). CDR1 is SGHRS and CDR2 is YFSETQ in the germline V gene. V was pared by 0 bases and J by 4 bases, with 11 bases between. The CDR3 totals 14 residues. CDR3: CASSLVPGMYEQYF. The CDR3 DNA sequence: TGCGCCAGCAGCTTGGTTCCGGGAATGTACGAGCAGTACTTC.

This chain links TRBV25-1 with TRBJ2-1; 8 bases match TRBD2. This CDR3 spans 16 amino acids. The V gene end was trimmed by 5 bases and the J gene end by 5 bases; junction bases not matched to a gene: 11. CDR1 and CDR2 (germline): MGHDK, SYGVNS. The CDR3 spells CASSPEGGLGDNEQFF. The CDR3 DNA reads TGTGCCAGCAGTCCCGAGGGGGGACTAGGGGACAATGAGCAGTTCTTC.

J is TRBJ2-7 and V is TRBV5-4; the match to TRBD2 covers 8 bases. The CDR3 has 15 amino acids. Per germline, CDR1 SGHNT and CDR2 YYREEE (reference sequence). With V trimmed by 6 bases and J by 2 bases, 10 bases remained unmatched. Here the CDR3 reads CASTPASGLPYEQYF. The CDR3 DNA reads as TGTGCCAGCACCCCGGCTAGCGGGCTACCCTACGAGCAGTACTTC.

DNA for the CDR3: TGTGCCAGTAGTAGAGAACACGTCTTTCAGCCCCAGCATTTT. Its protein product is CASSREHVFQPQHF. V usage is TRBV19 and J usage is TRBJ1-5; D not resolved. The CDR3 consists of 14 residues. Trimming removed 4 bases at V and 6 bases at J, with 13 bases between. The germline gives CDR1 LNHDA, CDR2 SQIVND (reference sequence).

The rearrangement uses TRBV6-1 and TRBJ2-7; D is unclear. Per the germline V gene, CDR1 is MNHNS and CDR2 is SASEGT. The V end was cut by 0 bases, the J end by 2 bases, with 17 bases between. The CDR3 loop spans 17 amino acids. CDR3 bases: TGTGCCAGCAGTGAAGCGCCCGGAACACTTGGGCCCTACGAGCAGTACTTC. Translation gives CASSEAPGTLGPYEQYF.

The gene calls are TRBV5-4 and TRBJ2-7; TRBD1 aligns across 9 bases. The CDR3 covers 13 residues. Germline assignment: CDR1 SGHNT and CDR2 YYREEE (reference sequence). The junction had 4 bases not matched to a gene; V was cut back by 4 bases and J by 5 bases. The CDR3 DNA sequence: TGTGCCAGCAGCCCGGGACAGGGTGACGAGCAGTACTTC. Translated, it gives CASSPGQGDEQYF.

The rearrangement joins TRBV7-9 to TRBJ2-7; the match to TRBD2 covers 10 bases. The CDR3 extends over 15 amino acids. In germline, CDR1 is SEHNR, CDR2 FQNEAQ (reference sequence). Trimming cost V 7 bases and J 2 bases; bases outside gene matches: 8. The CDR3 DNA follows: TGTGCCAGCACTAGCGGGGGCTTGTTAACCTACGAGCAGTACTTC. The encoded protein is CASTSGGLLTYEQYF.